The source of this T cell receptor (beta chain) is a study of blood T cell repertoires in COVID-19. Trimming pared 3 bases from V and 0 bases from J, leaving 10 bases between. CDR1 is MDHEN and CDR2 is SYDVKM in the germline V gene. CDR3 length: 15 amino acids. Assay: immunoSEQ multiplex PCR; the TCRdb copy retains only in-frame clones and omits some. The sample lists 270,000 or so clones, about 90% occurring once. The chain uses TRBV28 and TRBJ2-3; D remains unclear. The sequence derives from a woman in her twenties or thirties with COVID-19, enrolled during active disease. The specimen was peripheral blood. Written as DNA, the CDR3 is TGTGCCAGCAGTTTGCCTTTTACTAGCACAGATACGCAGTATTTT. This gives the protein CASSLPFTSTDTQYF.